This T cell receptor (beta chain) originates from a study of cytomegalovirus exposure and HLA in healthy donors. Overall study findings and caveats: The authors considered a cluster of highly shared sequence variants likely to be a sequencing artifact.

60 Vbeta and 13 Jbeta primers were used in PCR. This table comes from immunoSEQ multiplex PCR, and its TCRdb copy is limited to in-frame clones, with some not included. There are some 150,000 clones in the sample; around three fifths occur only once, and under 3% lies in the top ten. Germline-derived CDR1 and CDR2 are MNHEY and SVGAGI. Trimming took off 2 bases at V and 1 base at J, with 11 bases between the two ends. The CDR3 extends over 15 amino acids. About this clone itself: The antigen is not known.

The rearrangement links TRBV6-5 to TRBJ1-1; D unresolved. The sequencing input was PBMCs. The TCR was taken from a woman aged 25-40 years in good health and CMV-seropositive. CDR3 protein: CASSYDKPKNTEAFF. CDR3 bases: TGTGCCAGCAGTTACGATAAGCCCAAGAACACTGAAGCTTTCTTT.